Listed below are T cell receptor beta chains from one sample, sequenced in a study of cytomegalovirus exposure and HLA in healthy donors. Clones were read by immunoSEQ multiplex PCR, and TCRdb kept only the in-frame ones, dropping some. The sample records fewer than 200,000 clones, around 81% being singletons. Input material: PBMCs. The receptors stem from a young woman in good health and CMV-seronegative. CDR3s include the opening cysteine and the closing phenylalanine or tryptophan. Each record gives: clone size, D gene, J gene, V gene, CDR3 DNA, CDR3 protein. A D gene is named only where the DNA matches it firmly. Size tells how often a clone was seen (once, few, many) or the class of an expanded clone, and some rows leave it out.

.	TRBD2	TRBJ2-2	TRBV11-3	TGTGCCAGCAGCGGTGTAGCGGGGACCGGGGAGCTGTTTTTT	CASSGVAGTGELFF
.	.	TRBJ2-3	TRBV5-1	TGCGCAAGCAGATCCTTACGCAGGGAAAGGACAGATACGCAGTATTTT	CASRSLRRERTDTQYF
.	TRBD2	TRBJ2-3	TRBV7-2	TGTGCCAGCAGCTTAGTACTAGCGTCAGATACGCAGTATTTT	CASSLVLASDTQYF
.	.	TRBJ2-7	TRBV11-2	TGTGCCAGCAGCTTAGATAAACAGGGTAACGGCGAGCAGTACTTC	CASSLDKQGNGEQYF
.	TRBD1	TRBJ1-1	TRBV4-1	TGCGCCAGCAGCTACAGGGGAGAAACTGAAGCTTTCTTT	CASSYRGETEAFF
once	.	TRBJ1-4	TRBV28	TGTGCCAGCAGTTTTCAGGGTAGGGCCCCGTTTTTT	CASSFQGRAPFF
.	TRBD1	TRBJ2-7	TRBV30	TGTGCCTGGACAGGGGGTTCCTACGAGCAGTACTTC	CAWTGGSYEQYF
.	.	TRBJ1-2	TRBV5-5	TGTGCCAGCAGCTTGGTGGTAGGGAGTTCCTCTAACTATGGCTACACCTTC	CASSLVVGSSSNYGYTF
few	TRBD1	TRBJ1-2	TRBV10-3	TGTGCCATCAGCGGGACAGGTAAAAGCTATGGCTACACCTTC	CAISGTGKSYGYTF
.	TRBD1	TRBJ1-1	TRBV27	TGTGCCAGCAGTCCCTCCAGGGGGGACACTGAAGCTTTCTTT	CASSPSRGDTEAFF
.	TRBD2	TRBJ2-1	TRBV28	TGTGCCAGCAGTCAAGCGCGGGGGGTCTCCTACAATGAGCAGTTCTTC	CASSQARGVSYNEQFF
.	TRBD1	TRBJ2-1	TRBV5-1	TGCGCCAGCAGCTTCGGACAGGGGGCATCAAATGAGCAGTTCTTC	CASSFGQGASNEQFF
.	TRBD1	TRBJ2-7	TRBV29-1	TGCAGCGTCGCCCGGACAGGGCGTCCCTACGAGCAGTACTTC	CSVARTGRPYEQYF
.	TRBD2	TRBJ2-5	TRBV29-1	TGCAGCGCCACTTTAGCGGGACTAGAGACCCAGTACTTC	CSATLAGLETQYF
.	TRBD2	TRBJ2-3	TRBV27	TGTGCCAGCTCGTACCTAGCGGGGACCCTTAGCACAGATACGCAGTATTTT	CASSYLAGTLSTDTQYF
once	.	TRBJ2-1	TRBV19	TGTGCCAGTAGTATTAAGTTTGCGCCTAACAATGAGCAGTTCTTC	CASSIKFAPNNEQFF
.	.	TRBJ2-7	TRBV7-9	TGTGCCAGCAGCTCAGGGGTCGGGTATTACGAGCAGTACTTC	CASSSGVGYYEQYF
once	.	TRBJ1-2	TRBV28	TGTGCCAGCACAGCATCTGGGGAGTGGGGCTACACCTTC	CASTASGEWGYTF
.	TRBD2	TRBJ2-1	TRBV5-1	TGCGCCAGCAGCTTGGAAGGCAGCGGGAGTATGGGTGAGCAGTTCTTC	CASSLEGSGSMGEQFF
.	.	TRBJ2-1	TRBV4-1	TGCGCCAGCAGCCACCCAGCCCTAGTCAATGAGCAGTTCTTC	CASSHPALVNEQFF
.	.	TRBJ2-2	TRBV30	TGTGCGTACGGGATTTACACCGGGGAGCTGTTTTTT	CAYGIYTGELFF
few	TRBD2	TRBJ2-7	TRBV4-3	TGCGCCAGCAGCCAAGTTGGAGTAGCGGGAAGCTACGAGCAGTACTTC	CASSQVGVAGSYEQYF
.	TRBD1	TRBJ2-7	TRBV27	TGTGCCAGCAGTTTGGACAGGGCCCTTGGCGAGCAGTACTTC	CASSLDRALGEQYF
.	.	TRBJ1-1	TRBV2	TGTGCCAGCAGTGTACGGGAGAATGGTGGCACTGAAGCTTTCTTT	CASSVRENGGTEAFF
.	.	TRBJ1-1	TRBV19	TGTGCCAGTAGTATAGATCACTACAACACTGAAGCTTTCTTT	CASSIDHYNTEAFF
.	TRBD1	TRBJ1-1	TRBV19	TGTGCCAGTAGTCGCGCTTTACACAGGGGGCTATGGACTGAAGCTTTCTTT	CASSRALHRGLWTEAFF
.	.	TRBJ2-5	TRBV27	TGTGCCAGCAGTCAGGATCGAATCCAAGAGACCCAGTACTTC	CASSQDRIQETQYF
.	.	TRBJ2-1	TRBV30	TGTGCCTGGAGTAAGAGGCGTTTAAGCTCCTACAATGAGCAGTTCTTC	CAWSKRRLSSYNEQFF
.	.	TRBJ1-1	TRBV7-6	TGTGCCAGCAGCCCAGACTCGAACACTGAAGCTTTCTTT	CASSPDSNTEAFF